These T cell receptor beta chains were read from a single sample in a study of OX40 agonist ivuxolimab in advanced cancers. TCRdb keeps only in-frame clones here, not all; method: immunoSEQ multiplex PCR. The sample shows fewer than 50,000 clones, more than 75% of them seen only once. The source was CD4+ or CD8+ T cells sorted from blood, collected in a trial of the OX40 agonist ivuxolimab. The receptors were gathered from an adult with an advanced solid tumor such as melanoma, head and neck, liver or kidney cancer. Both conserved end residues are part of each CDR3. D genes are given only for firm matches. Some rows mark clone size as missing; the rest say once, few, many or name a class of expanded clone.

j_call: TRBJ2-7; v_call: TRBV19; cdr3_length: 12; clone_size: -; d_call: -; cdr3_aa: CASSTGVREQYF; cdr3_nt: TGTGCCAGTAGTACCGGGGTGAGGGAGCAGTACTTC
j_call: TRBJ2-2; v_call: TRBV5-4; cdr3_length: 18; clone_size: -; d_call: TRBD1; cdr3_aa: CASSSLGQGKKNTGELFF; cdr3_nt: TGTGCCAGCAGCTCCCTCGGACAGGGAAAAAAGAACACCGGGGAGCTGTTTTTT
j_call: TRBJ1-2; v_call: TRBV4-2; cdr3_length: 17; clone_size: once; d_call: TRBD1; cdr3_aa: CASSARDRGLEQDGYTF; cdr3_nt: TGTGCCAGCAGCGCCCGAGACAGGGGCCTCGAGCAGGATGGCTACACCTTC
j_call: TRBJ2-1; v_call: TRBV7-2; cdr3_length: 15; clone_size: -; d_call: -; cdr3_aa: CASSRTRAVYNEQFF; cdr3_nt: TGTGCCAGCAGTCGAACCCGGGCGGTCTACAATGAGCAGTTCTTC
j_call: TRBJ2-4; v_call: TRBV13; cdr3_length: 15; clone_size: -; d_call: -; cdr3_aa: CASSTLQGIKNIQYF; cdr3_nt: TGTGCCAGCAGCACTCTACAGGGTATCAAAAACATTCAGTACTTC
j_call: TRBJ1-1; v_call: TRBV4-1; cdr3_length: 14; clone_size: -; d_call: -; cdr3_aa: CASSQMGSNTEAFF; cdr3_nt: TGCGCCAGCAGCCAAATGGGGTCGAACACTGAAGCTTTCTTT
j_call: TRBJ1-2; v_call: TRBV7-8; cdr3_length: 18; clone_size: once; d_call: -; cdr3_aa: CASSSAVGHHSTDYGYTF; cdr3_nt: TGTGCCAGCAGCTCCGCGGTAGGGCACCACTCTACCGACTATGGCTACACCTTC
j_call: TRBJ2-1; v_call: TRBV5-1; cdr3_length: 17; clone_size: once; d_call: TRBD2; cdr3_aa: CASSFRTSAELYNEQFF; cdr3_nt: TGCGCCAGCAGCTTCCGGACTAGCGCAGAGCTCTACAATGAGCAGTTCTTC
j_call: TRBJ2-3; v_call: TRBV5-8; cdr3_length: 15; clone_size: -; d_call: TRBD1; cdr3_aa: CASSWGTGLADTQYF; cdr3_nt: TGTGCCAGCAGCTGGGGGACAGGGTTGGCAGATACGCAGTATTTT
j_call: TRBJ1-1; v_call: TRBV30; cdr3_length: 12; clone_size: few; d_call: TRBD1; cdr3_aa: CAWSQGAQEAFF; cdr3_nt: TGTGCCTGGAGTCAGGGGGCGCAGGAAGCTTTCTTT
j_call: TRBJ1-5; v_call: TRBV7-6; cdr3_length: 18; clone_size: few; d_call: -; cdr3_aa: CASSLESGTPGGNQPQHF; cdr3_nt: TGTGCCAGCAGCTTAGAATCGGGGACCCCCGGGGGCAATCAGCCCCAGCATTTT
j_call: TRBJ1-3; v_call: TRBV7-6; cdr3_length: 15; clone_size: -; d_call: -; cdr3_aa: CASSHPDSSGNTIYF; cdr3_nt: TGTGCCAGCAGTCACCCAGACAGCTCTGGAAACACCATATATTTT
j_call: TRBJ2-7; v_call: TRBV30; cdr3_length: 14; clone_size: -; d_call: TRBD1; cdr3_aa: CAWRDRGASHEQYF; cdr3_nt: TGTGCCTGGAGGGACAGGGGCGCTTCTCACGAGCAGTACTTC
j_call: TRBJ2-7; v_call: TRBV11-3; cdr3_length: 14; clone_size: -; d_call: -; cdr3_aa: CASSSRHVGYEQYF; cdr3_nt: TGTGCCAGCAGCTCAAGACACGTCGGGTACGAGCAGTACTTC
j_call: TRBJ2-7; v_call: TRBV19; cdr3_length: 15; clone_size: -; d_call: -; cdr3_aa: CASSIDSGDSYEQYF; cdr3_nt: TGTGCCAGTAGTATAGATTCAGGGGACTCCTACGAGCAGTACTTC
j_call: TRBJ2-5; v_call: TRBV27; cdr3_length: 17; clone_size: -; d_call: TRBD2; cdr3_aa: CASSLFTSGGLQETQYF; cdr3_nt: TGTGCCAGCAGTTTATTTACTAGCGGGGGGCTCCAAGAGACCCAGTACTTC
j_call: TRBJ2-3; v_call: TRBV2; cdr3_length: 15; clone_size: once; d_call: TRBD2; cdr3_aa: CAIPPHSGRADTQYF; cdr3_nt: TGTGCCATTCCTCCCCATAGCGGGAGGGCAGATACGCAGTATTTT
j_call: TRBJ2-7; v_call: TRBV9; cdr3_length: 14; clone_size: -; d_call: TRBD1; cdr3_aa: CASSVGGQGYEQYF; cdr3_nt: TGTGCCAGCAGCGTCGGAGGACAGGGCTACGAGCAGTACTTC
j_call: TRBJ1-1; v_call: TRBV7-6; cdr3_length: 12; clone_size: -; d_call: -; cdr3_aa: CASSPTNTEAFF; cdr3_nt: TGTGCCAGCAGCCCCACTAACACTGAAGCTTTCTTT
j_call: TRBJ1-1; v_call: TRBV19; cdr3_length: 14; clone_size: once; d_call: -; cdr3_aa: CASSIWSSGGEAFF; cdr3_nt: TGTGCCAGTAGTATCTGGTCTTCGGGGGGGGAAGCTTTCTTT
j_call: TRBJ2-1; v_call: TRBV27; cdr3_length: 14; clone_size: once; d_call: -; cdr3_aa: CASGDRKNYNEQFF; cdr3_nt: TGTGCCAGCGGAGACAGGAAGAACTACAATGAGCAGTTCTTC
j_call: TRBJ1-1; v_call: TRBV5-4; cdr3_length: 15; clone_size: -; d_call: -; cdr3_aa: CASSLNYHMNTEAFF; cdr3_nt: TGTGCCAGCAGCTTGAACTACCACATGAACACTGAAGCTTTCTTT
j_call: TRBJ2-2; v_call: TRBV6-6; cdr3_length: 12; clone_size: -; d_call: -; cdr3_aa: CASSPSTGELFF; cdr3_nt: TGTGCCAGCAGTCCTAGCACCGGGGAGCTGTTTTTT
j_call: TRBJ2-1; v_call: TRBV9; cdr3_length: 14; clone_size: -; d_call: TRBD1; cdr3_aa: CASSVETGAAEQFF; cdr3_nt: TGTGCCAGCAGCGTAGAAACAGGGGCTGCCGAGCAGTTCTTC
j_call: TRBJ1-2; v_call: TRBV19; cdr3_length: 14; clone_size: -; d_call: -; cdr3_aa: CASSISAGNYGYTF; cdr3_nt: TGTGCCAGTAGTATTTCGGCAGGGAACTATGGCTACACCTTC
j_call: TRBJ2-7; v_call: TRBV9; cdr3_length: 16; clone_size: few; d_call: -; cdr3_aa: CASSVGETRDGYEQYF; cdr3_nt: TGTGCCAGCAGCGTAGGGGAGACTAGGGATGGCTACGAGCAGTACTTC
j_call: TRBJ1-2; v_call: TRBV5-6; cdr3_length: 15; clone_size: -; d_call: -; cdr3_aa: CASSLDSRAVHGYTF; cdr3_nt: TGTGCCAGCAGCTTGGACAGCCGGGCGGTTCATGGCTACACCTTC
j_call: TRBJ1-2; v_call: TRBV7-2; cdr3_length: 16; clone_size: -; d_call: TRBD1; cdr3_aa: CASSLVGQGARYGYTF; cdr3_nt: TGTGCCAGCAGCTTAGTGGGGCAGGGGGCGAGGTATGGCTACACCTTC
j_call: TRBJ2-7; v_call: TRBV25-1; cdr3_length: 14; clone_size: -; d_call: TRBD1; cdr3_aa: CASSSGTGAYEQYF; cdr3_nt: TGTGCCAGCAGTTCCGGGACAGGGGCTTACGAGCAGTACTTC
j_call: TRBJ2-1; v_call: TRBV5-6; cdr3_length: 15; clone_size: -; d_call: TRBD2; cdr3_aa: CASSFGLATYNEQFF; cdr3_nt: TGTGCCAGCAGCTTTGGACTAGCGACCTACAATGAGCAGTTCTTC
j_call: TRBJ1-3; v_call: TRBV19; cdr3_length: 14; clone_size: -; d_call: -; cdr3_aa: CASSPGGSGNTIYF; cdr3_nt: TGTGCCAGTAGCCCCGGCGGATCTGGAAACACCATATATTTT
j_call: TRBJ2-7; v_call: TRBV9; cdr3_length: 13; clone_size: -; d_call: -; cdr3_aa: CASSGQGSYEQYF; cdr3_nt: TGTGCCAGCAGCGGGCAGGGATCCTACGAGCAGTACTTC
j_call: TRBJ2-3; v_call: TRBV13; cdr3_length: 20; clone_size: -; d_call: TRBD2; cdr3_aa: CASSPAGGLAGESSTDTQYF; cdr3_nt: TGTGCCAGCAGCCCCGCGGGAGGGTTAGCGGGGGAATCTAGCACAGATACGCAGTATTTT
j_call: TRBJ2-1; v_call: TRBV30; cdr3_length: 15; clone_size: once; d_call: TRBD2; cdr3_aa: CAWASLAGGRHEQFF; cdr3_nt: TGTGCCTGGGCGTCACTAGCGGGGGGGCGTCATGAGCAGTTCTTC
j_call: TRBJ1-5; v_call: TRBV4-3; cdr3_length: 15; clone_size: once; d_call: -; cdr3_aa: CASSQEEGIYQPQHF; cdr3_nt: TGCGCCAGCAGCCAAGAAGAAGGGATCTATCAGCCCCAGCATTTT
j_call: TRBJ2-1; v_call: TRBV9; cdr3_length: 15; clone_size: -; d_call: TRBD1; cdr3_aa: CASSVPGTGVNEQFF; cdr3_nt: TGTGCCAGCAGCGTTCCCGGGACAGGGGTCAATGAGCAGTTCTTC
j_call: TRBJ2-3; v_call: TRBV7-8; cdr3_length: 13; clone_size: -; d_call: -; cdr3_aa: CAAGGAYTDTQYF; cdr3_nt: TGTGCCGCAGGCGGCGCGTACACAGATACGCAGTATTTT
j_call: TRBJ2-3; v_call: TRBV19; cdr3_length: 15; clone_size: -; d_call: TRBD1; cdr3_aa: CASSTGDSFTDTQYF; cdr3_nt: TGTGCCAGTAGTACCGGGGACAGCTTCACAGATACGCAGTATTTT
j_call: TRBJ2-7; v_call: TRBV19; cdr3_length: 15; clone_size: -; d_call: -; cdr3_aa: CASSIGAGDAYEQYF; cdr3_nt: TGTGCCAGTAGTATAGGGGCAGGGGATGCGTACGAGCAGTACTTC